One sample yielded the 10 T cell receptor beta chains listed below, sequenced in a study of cytomegalovirus exposure and HLA in healthy donors. Vbeta (60) and Jbeta (13) primers were used in the PCR. Only in-frame clones appear in the TCRdb table, and some are missing; sequencing was by immunoSEQ multiplex PCR. Counted here are 170,000 or so clones, around 80% occurring once; the ten biggest clones make up roughly 1.4%. The sequenced sample was PBMCs. Receptor source: a woman aged 25 to 39 in good health and CMV-seropositive.

The chain joins TRBV5-1 to TRBJ2-7; 8 bases fit TRBD2. The CDR3 sequence is 17 residues long. The germline gives CDR1 SGHRS, CDR2 YFSETQ. V gave up 2 bases and J gave up 3 bases; unmatched junction bases: 13. The CDR3 here is CASSFGPSGSSGYEQYF. The CDR3 nucleotides are TGCGCCAGCAGCTTTGGTCCCAGCGGGAGTTCCGGCTACGAGCAGTACTTC.

Here the CDR3 reads CASSEWSRSSYNEQFF. DNA of the CDR3: TGTGCCAGCAGTGAATGGTCCCGGAGCTCCTACAATGAGCAGTTCTTC. The V gene is TRBV25-1, the J gene TRBJ2-1, with no clear D. Trimming took off 1 base at V and 0 bases at J, with 10 bases between the two ends. This CDR3 contains 16 residues. From germline, CDR1 is MGHDK and CDR2 SYGVNS.

The gene calls are TRBV5-6 and TRBJ2-2; 7 nucleotides agree with TRBD2. This CDR3 has 16 residues. V lost 0 bases to trimming and J lost 3 bases; unmatched junction nucleotides: 5. Germline V gene sequence: CDR1 SGHDT, CDR2 YYEEEE. The CDR3 DNA follows: TGTGCCAGCAGCTTGGAACTAGCGACGGACACCGGGGAGCTGTTTTTT. Protein: CASSLELATDTGELFF.

The rearrangement links TRBV5-1 to TRBJ2-2, with TRBD2 matching 13 bases. J was trimmed by 4 bases and V by 0 bases; bases with no gene match: 6. This CDR3 is built from 18 residues. The germline CDR1 and CDR2 sequences are SGHRS and YFSETQ. The CDR3: CASSLELAGGRGTGELFF. DNA for the CDR3: TGCGCCAGCAGCTTGGAACTAGCGGGAGGGAGGGGCACCGGGGAGCTGTTTTTT.

This chain uses TRBV9 with TRBJ2-7; D is perhaps TRBD1 (5 bases). The CDR3 contains 14 residues. V was trimmed by 0 bases and J by 6 bases, leaving 13 bases between them. Germline-derived CDR1 and CDR2 are SGDLS and YYNGEE. CDR3 DNA: TGTGCCAGCAGCGTAGGTCCCAGGGCCGGCGAGCAGTACTTC. As protein: CASSVGPRAGEQYF. Filled out from reference TRBV9 and TRBJ2-7, the complete variable domain reads DSGVTQTPKHLITATGQRVTLRCSPRSGDLSVYWYQQSLDQGLQFLIQYYNGEERAKGNILERFSAQQFPDLHSELNLSSLELGDSALYFCASSVGPRAGEQYFGPGTRLTVT.

The chain has TRBV27 and TRBJ2-2; weak D call: TRBD1 (7 bases). Germline CDR1 reads MNHEY; CDR2 reads SMNVEV (reference sequence). Trimming left V 4 bases short and J 6 bases short, with 18 bases between. This CDR3 is built from 16 residues. The CDR3 DNA is TGTGCCAGCAGTTCGCAGGGGGGTTGGTACCCCGGGGAGCTGTTTTTT. Protein sequence: CASSSQGGWYPGELFF.

The chain links TRBV28 to TRBJ2-7, with D possibly being TRBD2 (5 bases). V was pared by 4 bases and J by 1 base, with 11 bases between. Germline values: CDR1 MDHEN, CDR2 SYDVKM. There are 14 residues in the CDR3. The CDR3 DNA reads TGTGCCAGCAGTTCCCGGACTGTTTCCTACGAGCAGTACTTC. Its protein is CASSSRTVSYEQYF.

This chain joins TRBV29-1 and TRBJ1-1; D is perhaps TRBD1 (5 bases). V was clipped by 7 bases and J by 5 bases, with 17 bases between them. This CDR3 spans 13 amino acids. Germline V gene sequence: CDR1 SQVTM, CDR2 ANQGSEA. CDR3 in amino acids: CSAWDPRGTEAFF. DNA of the CDR3: TGCAGCGCCTGGGACCCCCGGGGGACTGAAGCTTTCTTT.

The chain combines TRBV5-4 with TRBJ2-1; 10 bases are a match to TRBD2. The CDR3 is 17 residues long. CDR1 is SGHNT and CDR2 is YYREEE in the germline V gene (reference sequence). The V gene end was trimmed by 4 bases and the J gene end by 7 bases; junction bases not matched to a gene: 14. The CDR3 reads CASSRSGTSARANEQFF. The CDR3 coding sequence is TGTGCCAGCAGCCGTTCCGGGACTAGCGCCCGGGCGAATGAGCAGTTCTTC. The full variable domain, with the rest looked up from reference TRBV5-4 and TRBJ2-1, is ETGVTQSPTHLIKTRGQQVTLRCSSQSGHNTVSWYQQALGQGPQFIFQYYREEENGRGNFPPRFSGLQFPNYSSELNVNALELDDSALYLCASSRSGTSARANEQFFGPGTRLTVL.

The CDR3 sequence: CASRFTDATNEKLFF. The CDR3 nucleotides are TGCGCCAGCAGATTTACAGACGCGACTAATGAAAAACTGTTTTTT. V gene TRBV5-1 combines with J gene TRBJ1-4; no reliable D call. Trimming took off 5 bases at V and 2 bases at J, with 13 bases between the two ends. CDR1 and CDR2 (germline): SGHRS, YFSETQ. CDR3 size: 15 residues.